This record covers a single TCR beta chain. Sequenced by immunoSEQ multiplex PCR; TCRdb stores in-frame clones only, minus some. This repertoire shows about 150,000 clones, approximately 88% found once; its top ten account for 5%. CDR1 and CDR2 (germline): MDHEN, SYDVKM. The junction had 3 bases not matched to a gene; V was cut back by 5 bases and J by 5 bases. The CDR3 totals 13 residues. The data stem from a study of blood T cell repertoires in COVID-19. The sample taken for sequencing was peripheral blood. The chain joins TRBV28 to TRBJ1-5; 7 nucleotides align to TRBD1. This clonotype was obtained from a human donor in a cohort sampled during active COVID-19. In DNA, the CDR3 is TGTGCCAGCAGTGACAGGGCCCATCAGCCCCAGCATTTT. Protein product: CASSDRAHQPQHF.